This entry is about one TCR beta chain. The length of the CDR3 is 15 residues. J was trimmed by 8 bases and V by 5 bases; bases with no gene match: 7. Germline loops: CDR1 MNHEY, CDR2 SMNVEV (reference sequence). This entry comes from a study of blood T cell repertoires in COVID-19. Whole-study context: Both acute and convalescent COVID-19 samples were obtained from the United States, Italy and Spain.

Assay used: immunoSEQ multiplex PCR; TCRdb lists only in-frame clones, some missing. Of approximately 210,000 clones listed, about 90% are singletons. Source material: PBMCs or T cells enriched from blood (not recorded which). This chain uses TRBV27 with TRBJ2-1; 12 positions agree with TRBD2. This sequence was found in a young woman who had recovered from COVID-19. In nucleotides, the CDR3 is TGTGCCAGCAGTATACCGGGACTAGCGGGTCATGAGCAGTTCTTC. Protein: CASSIPGLAGHEQFF.